The 23 T cell receptor beta chains reported below all come from one sample, sequenced in a study of T-cell memory formation after mild COVID-19. Via MiXCR, TCRdb re-called the 5' RACE reads, giving one row per CDR3 protein. There are 170,000 or so distinct CDR3 sequences in the sample; 20% to 25% occur only once, and under 25% lies in the top ten. Sequences were obtained from PBMCs or a T cell subset sorted from them (not recorded which). The source of these receptors is an adult woman who had mild COVID-19 (a few samples of this study predate the infection). Cell type and time point are not known.

The chain couples TRBV2 to TRBJ2-1; D not certain. The CDR3 has 12 residues. Germline CDR1 reads SNHLY; CDR2 reads FYNNEI. Trimming took 7 bases from V and 8 from J, leaving 12 bases between them. The CDR3: CASKRPLDEQFF. The CDR3 DNA follows: TGTGCCAGCAAAAGACCCTTAGATGAGCAGTTCTTC.

This chain connects TRBV14 to TRBJ1-1; the D gene is possibly TRBD1 (5 bases). V was clipped by 3 bases and J by 7 bases, with 15 bases between them. Germline V gene lookup returns CDR1 SGHDN and CDR2 FVKESK. The CDR3 spans 14 residues. The CDR3 loop reads CASSQELRDGEAFF. CDR3 in DNA: TGTGCCAGCAGCCAGGAACTGCGGGACGGTGAAGCTTTCTTT.

In this sample, this clonotype turned up a few times. The rearrangement uses TRBV9 and TRBJ2-2, with D tentatively TRBD2 (7 bases). The CDR3 has 17 residues. V dropped 2 bases and J dropped 4 bases, with 18 bases sitting between them. Germline V CDR1 and CDR2: SGDLS, YYNGEE. The CDR3 sequence is CASSVPGGGPSTGELFF. The CDR3 coding sequence is TGTGCCAGCAGCGTCCCTGGGGGGGGGCCAAGCACCGGGGAGCTGTTTTTT.

The table lists this clonotype with a few counts. The chain carries TRBV12-3 or TRBV12-4 and TRBJ1-5; 7 bases line up with TRBD1. This CDR3 is 12 amino acids long. The V gene end was trimmed by 5 bases and the J gene end by 6 bases; junction bases not matched to a gene: 1. CDR3: CASSTGVQPQHF. The DNA for the CDR3 is TGTGCCAGCAGTACAGGGGTTCAGCCCCAGCATTTT.

The chain combines TRBV7-6 with TRBJ2-7; tentatively, D is TRBD1 or TRBD2 (5 bases each). Per the germline V gene, CDR1 is SGHVS and CDR2 is FNYEAQ. The V and J ends lost 2 bases and 5 bases respectively, with 13 bases between them. The CDR3 loop spans 14 amino acids. DNA of the CDR3: TGTGCCAGCAGCTTAACGGGACCCTCTGACGAGCAGTACTTC. It encodes CASSLTGPSDEQYF.

This clonotype has a handful of counts. V is TRBV7-9 and J is TRBJ2-1, with a weak D call TRBD1 (6 bases). The V gene's germline CDR1 is SEHNR and CDR2 FQNEAQ (reference sequence). The CDR3 has 13 amino acids. Trimming took 5 bases from V and 6 from J, leaving 11 bases between them. The CDR3 is CASSLQGRNEQFF. CDR3 DNA sequence: TGTGCCAGCAGCCTACAGGGTCGCAATGAGCAGTTCTTC.

This clonotype has more than one count but fewer than ten. The chain has TRBV6-2 or TRBV6-3 and TRBJ2-3; D unclear. Germline V gene data show CDR1 as MNHEY and CDR2 as SVGEGT. The CDR3 loop spans 14 amino acids. The ends were cut back, 7 bases at V and 3 bases at J, with 14 bases in the middle. The CDR3 reads CASTEEGYTDTQYF. In DNA form, the CDR3 reads TGTGCCAGCACCGAGGAAGGATATACAGATACGCAGTATTTT.

This clonotype was seen a few times. This chain uses TRBV6-5 with TRBJ1-2, with TRBD1 as a possible D gene (5 bases). Deletions cut 4 bases from V and 3 bases from J, with 12 bases between. The CDR3 covers 14 residues. CDR1 and CDR2 (germline): MNHEY, SVGAGI. Here the CDR3 reads CASSSPGADYGYTF. The DNA of the CDR3 is TGTGCCAGCAGTTCGCCCGGGGCGGACTATGGCTACACCTTC.

J is TRBJ1-5 and V is TRBV6-6, with D unclear. The CDR3 runs to 12 residues. V lost 2 bases, J lost 4 bases, and 3 bases lay in between. From germline, CDR1 is MNHNY and CDR2 SVGAGI (reference sequence). The CDR3 DNA follows: TGTGCCAGCAGTTACGAGAATCAGCCCCAGCATTTT. Translating it yields CASSYENQPQHF.

The table lists this clonotype with a count of one. This chain uses TRBV7-6 with TRBJ2-3; 11 bases fit TRBD2. V shed 6 bases and J 4 bases; nucleotides not matched to a gene: 9. The germline V gene encodes CDR1 SGHVS and CDR2 FNYEAQ. The CDR3 loop spans 16 amino acids. Here the CDR3 DNA reads TGTGCCAGCAGAAGACTAGCGGGACCCACCGCAGATACGCAGTATTTT. It encodes CASRRLAGPTADTQYF.

This clonotype turned up a few times. The J gene is TRBJ1-1, the V gene TRBV12-3 or TRBV12-4; TRBD1 is a possible D gene (5 bases). CDR3 length equals 15 residues. V shed 3 bases and J shed 4 bases, with 15 bases lying between them. In DNA form, the CDR3 reads TGTGCCAGCAGTTTCAGGGTTAGGGGAAGCACTGAAGCTTTCTTT. It specifies CASSFRVRGSTEAFF.

The sample holds a few counts of this clonotype. This chain links TRBV5-1 with TRBJ1-1; D gene ambiguous. This CDR3 contains 15 residues. The V end was cut by 4 bases, the J end by 2 bases, with 15 bases between. Germline V gene data show CDR1 as SGHRS and CDR2 as YFSETQ. DNA for the CDR3: TGCGCCAGCAGCCTGGTGGACGGTCCCAACACTGAAGCTTTCTTT. Protein sequence: CASSLVDGPNTEAFF.

This clonotype appeared a few times. The gene calls are TRBV28 and TRBJ2-2; 10 nucleotides agree with TRBD2. The CDR3 sequence is 16 residues long. V was clipped by 6 bases and J by 1 base; unmatched bases: 5. Germline CDR1 MDHEN, CDR2 SYDVKM. The CDR3 nucleotides are TGTGCCAGCAGAGTAGCGGGAGGAGGGAACACCGGGGAGCTGTTTTTT. Protein sequence: CASRVAGGGNTGELFF.

This clonotype has a handful of counts. CDR3 nucleotide sequence: TGTGCCAGCAGCCCCGACAGACAAAATCAGCCCCAGCATTTT. Translating it yields CASSPDRQNQPQHF. The chain has TRBV7-9 and TRBJ1-5; D is possibly TRBD1 (5 bases). Germline V gene lookup returns CDR1 SEHNR and CDR2 FQNEAQ (reference sequence). The V gene lost 5 bases and the J gene lost 4 bases, with 12 bases spanning the gap. CDR3 length: 14 residues.

A remark on this clonotype: At one boundary the junction diverges from the germline segment, which might be a read error. The J gene is TRBJ1-2, the V gene TRBV11-2, with D unclear. Germline values: CDR1 SGHAT, CDR2 FQNNGV. This CDR3 has 13 amino acids. The CDR3, as DNA: TGTGCCAGCAGCCCGGCGGCTAACTATGGATACACCTTC. Protein sequence: CASSPAANYGYTF.

The rearrangement joins TRBV7-9 to TRBJ2-2; D is uncertain. Germline lookup yields CDR1 SEHNR and CDR2 FQNEAQ (reference sequence). The CDR3 is 12 amino acids. Between the trimmed V and J ends, which lost 3 bases and 3 bases, there was a span of 2 bases. CDR3 nucleotide sequence: TGTGCCAGCAGCTTGTACACCGGGGAGCTGTTTTTT. Amino acid sequence: CASSLYTGELFF.

This clonotype was observed a few times. The rearrangement joins TRBV7-9 to TRBJ1-1; no clear D gene. Trimming shortened V by 11 bases and J by 6 bases, and 7 bases separated the two germline ends. The V gene's germline CDR1 is SEHNR and CDR2 FQNEAQ (reference sequence). This CDR3 comprises 9 residues. The CDR3 spells CAARAEAFF. CDR3 in DNA: TGTGCCGCTAGGGCTGAAGCTTTCTTT.

V is TRBV4-1 and J is TRBJ1-2; no clear D gene. Germline assignment: CDR1 MGHRA and CDR2 YSYEKL. V lost 1 base to trimming and J lost 13 bases, with 19 bases between them. This CDR3 has 14 amino acids. The CDR3 spells CASSQVRLQVAVTF. DNA of the CDR3: TGCGCCAGCAGCCAAGTAAGACTCCAGGTTGCCGTCACCTTC.

This clonotype has more than one count but fewer than ten. The rearrangement uses TRBV9 and TRBJ2-7, with 11 bases matching TRBD2. Per the germline V gene, CDR1 is SGDLS and CDR2 is YYNGEE. This CDR3 region has 15 residues. Trimming cost V 0 bases and J 4 bases; bases outside gene matches: 3. Here the CDR3 reads CASSVETSGSYEQYF. The CDR3 DNA sequence: TGTGCCAGCAGCGTAGAAACTAGCGGGAGTTACGAGCAGTACTTC.

This clonotype was recorded a few times. The chain links TRBV29-1 to TRBJ2-5, with 8 bases fitting TRBD1. The CDR3 is made up of 14 amino acids. Germline lookup yields CDR1 SQVTM and CDR2 ANQGSEA. Trimming removed 0 bases from V and 4 bases from J; junction bases left unmatched: 4. CDR3 sequence: CSVEDRTGIETQYF. The CDR3 coding sequence is TGCAGCGTTGAAGATCGGACAGGGATAGAGACCCAGTACTTC.

This clonotype was observed a handful of times. This chain's CDR3 is CASSPRTSGDSTDTQYF. The CDR3, as DNA: TGTGCCAGCAGCCCGCGGACTAGCGGGGATAGCACAGATACGCAGTATTTT. This chain uses TRBV7-9 with TRBJ2-3; 12 bases agree with TRBD2. With 5 bases clipped from V and 0 bases from J, the junction kept 6 bases outside the gene matches. Germline CDR1 reads SEHNR; CDR2 reads FQNEAQ (reference sequence). CDR3 length: 17 amino acids.

This clonotype was counted a few times. The chain has TRBV9 and TRBJ2-1; 9 nucleotides agree with TRBD2. Per germline, CDR1 SGDLS and CDR2 YYNGEE. The J segment lost 2 bases and the V segment lost 0 bases, leaving 3 bases of the junction unmatched. This CDR3 is 16 amino acids long. CDR3 sequence (DNA): TGTGCCAGCAGCGTAGGGCTAGCGGGGACCTACAATGAGCAGTTCTTC. It yields the protein CASSVGLAGTYNEQFF.

V gene TRBV27 combines with J gene TRBJ1-5; D unresolved. Per germline, CDR1 MNHEY and CDR2 SMNVEV (reference sequence). This CDR3 spans 13 amino acids. Deletions cut 2 bases from V and 7 bases from J, with 9 bases between. The CDR3 nucleotides are TGTGCCAGCAGTTTAGCAGCGGGCCAGCCCCAGCATTTT. Translation gives CASSLAAGQPQHF.